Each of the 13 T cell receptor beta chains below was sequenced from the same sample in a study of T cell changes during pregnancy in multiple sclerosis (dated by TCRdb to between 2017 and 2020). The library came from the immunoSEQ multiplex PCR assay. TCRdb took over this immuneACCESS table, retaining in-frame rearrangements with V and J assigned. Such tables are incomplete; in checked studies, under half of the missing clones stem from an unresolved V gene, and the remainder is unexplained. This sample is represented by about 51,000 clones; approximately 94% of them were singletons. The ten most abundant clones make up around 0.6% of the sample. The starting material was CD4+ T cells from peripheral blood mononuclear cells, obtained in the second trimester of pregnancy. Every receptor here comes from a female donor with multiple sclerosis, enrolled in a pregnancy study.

DNA for the CDR3: TGCGCCAGCAGCCAATTCCATTCAGCGGGGGATGAGCAGTTCTTC. Amino acid sequence: CASSQFHSAGDEQFF. The chain carries TRBV4-3 and TRBJ2-1; 8 bases are shared with TRBD2. The trim removed 2 bases at V and 8 bases at J, leaving 8 bases unmatched. From germline, CDR1 is LGHNA and CDR2 YSLEER. The length of the CDR3 is 15 residues.

The CDR3: CAWTGDLTDTQYF. The CDR3 coding sequence is TGTGCCTGGACGGGGGACCTCACAGATACGCAGTATTTT. The J gene is TRBJ2-3, the V gene TRBV30; perhaps TRBD2 as D (6 bases). V lost 4 bases, J lost 2 bases, and 10 bases lay in between. Germline values: CDR1 GTSNPN, CDR2 SVGIG (reference sequence). The CDR3 contains 13 residues.

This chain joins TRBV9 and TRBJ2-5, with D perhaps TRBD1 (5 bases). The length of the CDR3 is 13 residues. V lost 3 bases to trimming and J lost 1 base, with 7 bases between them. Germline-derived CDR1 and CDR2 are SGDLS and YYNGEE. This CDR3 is CASSGTSQETQYF. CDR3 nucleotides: TGTGCCAGCAGCGGGACATCCCAAGAGACCCAGTACTTC.

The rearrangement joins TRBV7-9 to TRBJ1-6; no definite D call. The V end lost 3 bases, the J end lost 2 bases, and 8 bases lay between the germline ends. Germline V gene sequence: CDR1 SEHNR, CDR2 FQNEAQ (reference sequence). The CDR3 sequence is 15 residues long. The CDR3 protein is CASSLSRAYNSPLHF. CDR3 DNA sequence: TGTGCCAGCAGCTTGTCCCGGGCCTATAATTCACCCCTCCACTTT.

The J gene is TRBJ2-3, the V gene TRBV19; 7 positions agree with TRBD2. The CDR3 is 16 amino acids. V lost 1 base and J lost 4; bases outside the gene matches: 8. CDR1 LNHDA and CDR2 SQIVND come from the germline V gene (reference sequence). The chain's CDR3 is CASSIGSARGADTQYF. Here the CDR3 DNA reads TGTGCCAGTAGTATAGGTAGCGCCCGGGGGGCAGATACGCAGTATTTT.

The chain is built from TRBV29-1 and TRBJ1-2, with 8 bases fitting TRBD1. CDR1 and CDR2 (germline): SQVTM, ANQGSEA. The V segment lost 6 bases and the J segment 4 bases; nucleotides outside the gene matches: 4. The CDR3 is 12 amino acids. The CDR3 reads CSVRTGFYGYTF. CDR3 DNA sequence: TGCAGCGTCCGGACAGGGTTCTATGGCTACACCTTC.

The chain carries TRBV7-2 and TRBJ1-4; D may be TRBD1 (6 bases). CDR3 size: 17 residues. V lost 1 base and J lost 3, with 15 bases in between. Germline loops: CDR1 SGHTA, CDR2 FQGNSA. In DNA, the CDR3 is TGTGCCAGCAGCTTAGGTGTCAGGGGAATGGCTAATGAAAAACTGTTTTTT. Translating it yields CASSLGVRGMANEKLFF.

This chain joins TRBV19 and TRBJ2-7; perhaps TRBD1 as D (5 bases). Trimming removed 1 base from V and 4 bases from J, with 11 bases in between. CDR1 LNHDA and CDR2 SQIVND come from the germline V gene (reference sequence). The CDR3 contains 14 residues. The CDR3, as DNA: TGTGCCAGTAGTATAGGCAGACAGTTTTACGAGCAGTACTTC. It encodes CASSIGRQFYEQYF.

CDR3 in amino acids: CASSLAGAEEQYF. As DNA, the CDR3 is TGTGCCAGCAGCTTAGCGGGGGCGGAGGAGCAGTACTTC. The chain employs TRBV7-2 and TRBJ2-7; D may be TRBD1 (6 bases). The germline V gene has CDR1 SGHTA and CDR2 FQGNSA. CDR3 length: 13 amino acids. V lost 0 bases, J lost 7 bases, and 10 bases lay in between.

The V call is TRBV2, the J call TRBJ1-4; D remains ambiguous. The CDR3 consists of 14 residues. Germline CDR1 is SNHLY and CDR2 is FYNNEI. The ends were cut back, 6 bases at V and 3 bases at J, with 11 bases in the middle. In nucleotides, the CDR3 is TGTGCCAGCAGGCTGTCGGAGGCTAATGAAAAACTGTTTTTT. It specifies CASRLSEANEKLFF.

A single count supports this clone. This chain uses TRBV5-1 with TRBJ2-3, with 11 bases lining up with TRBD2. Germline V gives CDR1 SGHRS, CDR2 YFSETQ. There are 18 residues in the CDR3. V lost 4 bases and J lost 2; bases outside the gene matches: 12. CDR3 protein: CASSRNSGTSGPTDTQYF. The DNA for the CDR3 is TGCGCCAGCAGCCGCAATTCCGGGACTAGCGGACCCACAGATACGCAGTATTTT.

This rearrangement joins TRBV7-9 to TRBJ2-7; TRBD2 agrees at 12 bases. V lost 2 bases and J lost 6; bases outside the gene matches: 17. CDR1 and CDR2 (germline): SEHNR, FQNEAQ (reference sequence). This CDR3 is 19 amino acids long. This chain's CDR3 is CASSLLSSSGGAALIEQYF. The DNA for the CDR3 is TGTGCCAGCAGCTTATTATCCTCTAGCGGGGGGGCGGCACTCATCGAGCAGTACTTC.

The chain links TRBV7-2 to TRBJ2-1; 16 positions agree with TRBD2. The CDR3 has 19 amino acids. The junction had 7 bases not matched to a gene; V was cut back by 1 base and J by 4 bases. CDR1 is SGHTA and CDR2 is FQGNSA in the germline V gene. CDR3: CASSLGGLAGGPEYNEQFF. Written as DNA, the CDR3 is TGTGCCAGCAGCTTAGGGGGACTAGCGGGGGGGCCTGAGTACAATGAGCAGTTCTTC.